These T cell receptor beta chains were read from a single sample in a study of cytotoxic CD8 clonotypes in ibrutinib-treated CLL. Profiled with immunoSEQ multiplex PCR; TCRdb holds only in-frame clones, not every one. Of 100,000 to 150,000 clones in the sample, 70% to 90% were seen once. Specimen: PBMCs, collected after 24 months of ibrutinib treatment. All receptors derive from a human donor with chronic lymphocytic leukemia. The CDR3 runs from the conserved cysteine through the conserved F or W. A D gene is named only where the DNA matches it firmly. The size of a clone is reported for some rows only, either as once, few or many, or as a class for expanded clones.

NA	TRBV7-2	NA	TRBJ2-1	CASSQAGRDEQFF	TGTGCCAGCAGCCAGGCCGGGCGGGATGAGCAGTTCTTC
few	TRBV7-8	NA	TRBJ1-5	CASSVREGNQPQHF	TGTGCCAGCAGCGTCCGGGAGGGCAATCAGCCCCAGCATTTT
NA	TRBV4-1	NA	TRBJ1-5	CASSQDLSVMTQPQHF	TGCGCCAGCAGCCAAGATTTGAGTGTTATGACTCAGCCCCAGCATTTT
NA	TRBV5-6	TRBD2	TRBJ2-1	CASSRLAGFSYNEQFF	TGTGCCAGCAGCCGACTAGCGGGCTTCTCCTACAATGAGCAGTTCTTC
NA	TRBV27	NA	TRBJ1-1	CATHSAGRAFF	TGTGCCACCCACTCCGCGGGGAGAGCTTTCTTT
NA	TRBV9	NA	TRBJ2-1	CASSAPAWDNEQFF	TGTGCCAGCAGCGCCCCGGCGTGGGACAATGAGCAGTTCTTC
NA	TRBV4-2	NA	TRBJ1-5	CASSQEGSSSNQPQHF	TGTGCCAGCAGCCAAGAAGGGTCGAGCTCGAATCAGCCCCAGCATTTT
NA	TRBV4-3	NA	TRBJ2-2	CASSQEEGTGELFF	TGCGCCAGCAGCCAAGAAGAGGGGACCGGGGAGCTGTTTTTT
NA	TRBV6-5	NA	TRBJ2-5	CASRKQETQYF	TGTGCCAGCAGGAAACAAGAGACCCAGTACTTC
NA	TRBV6-5	NA	TRBJ2-7	CASSYYGGEQYF	TGTGCCAGCAGTTACTATGGAGGCGAGCAGTACTTC
NA	TRBV28	NA	TRBJ1-5	CASRKGGSNQPQHF	TGTGCCAGCAGAAAGGGGGGCAGCAATCAGCCCCAGCATTTT
NA	TRBV6-5	NA	TRBJ2-3	CASSSLDTQYF	TGTGCCAGCAGCTCCTTAGATACGCAGTATTTT
NA	TRBV18	TRBD2	TRBJ2-1	CASSPPGRDYNEQFF	TGTGCCAGCTCACCACCTGGGAGGGACTACAATGAGCAGTTCTTC
NA	TRBV5-1	TRBD2	TRBJ2-7	CASSPGSGLAGVSYEQYF	TGCGCCAGCAGCCCCGGCTCGGGACTAGCGGGAGTCTCCTACGAGCAGTACTTC
NA	TRBV27	NA	TRBJ2-7	CASSSTGPYEQYF	TGTGCCAGCAGCTCAACAGGGCCCTACGAGCAGTACTTC